This TCR beta chain was observed in a study of Ad26.COV2.S vaccination and SARS-CoV-2 variants. Treatment denoted: some 20 received Ad26.COV2.S at low or high dose, single or two shots; about 5 received placebo; per-sample allocation not given. Samples were taken on day 63 after the first vaccine or placebo injection. Trimming removed 5 bases from V and 2 bases from J, with 14 bases in between. This CDR3 is 15 amino acids long. Germline assignment: CDR1 SNHLY and CDR2 FYNNEI. Sequencing used immunoSEQ multiplex PCR; TCRdb keeps in-frame clones, though not all of them. The sample lists about 430,000 clones, 90% occurring once.

This TCR derives from a person between 18 and 59 years old who received the Ad26.COV2.S COVID-19 vaccine or a placebo. The material was peripheral blood, obtained in a trial of Ad26.COV2.S vaccine versus placebo. The rearrangement links TRBV2 to TRBJ2-3; D is ambiguous. This chain's CDR3 is CASSILNVATDTQYF. CDR3 DNA sequence: TGTGCCAGCAGTATCTTAAATGTGGCCACAGATACGCAGTATTTT.